This T cell receptor (beta chain) was profiled in a study of breast tumors, draining lymph nodes, adjacent tissues. Whole-study results and caveats: Luminal-like breast cancer showed significantly higher tumor–nontumor repertoire similarity than basal-like. Tumor T cell lymph node origin was a supported hypothesis, not proven. Compared with lymph nodes, tumors were less diverse; compared with nontumor tissue, more. Data fit most tumor T cells coming from lymph node, expanding in tumor.

This clonotype was seen many times. Its antigen is not known. TCRdb reprocessed the multiplex PCR reads via MiXCR and lists one record per CDR3 protein. The table lists about 180,000 distinct CDR3 sequences, approximately 30% of them singletons. Breast cancer patients provided tissue from their axillary draining lymph nodes. J was trimmed by 6 bases and V by 3 bases; bases with no gene match: 3. Germline-derived CDR1 and CDR2 are DFQATT and SNEGSKA (reference sequence). CDR3 size: 14 residues. The sequence was obtained from a female donor with breast cancer. Some clones in this sample may be carry-over from other donors' samples. Sequenced: axillary lymph node tissue. V and J are TRBV20-1 and TRBJ2-3; 13 bases map to TRBD2. CDR3 protein: CSARGTSGMDTQYF. The DNA of the CDR3 is TGCAGTGCTAGGGGGACTAGCGGGATGGATACGCAGTATTTT.